Listed below are T cell receptor beta chains from one sample, sequenced in a study of graft-versus-host responses after intestinal transplantation. The repertoire was sequenced with immunoSEQ multiplex PCR; TCRdb's copy has only in-frame clones and lacks some. The data hold 40,000 to 55,000 clones, with about 95% observed a single time. No antigen has been assigned to these receptors. The material was unstimulated CD8+ T cells sorted from spleen or lymph node cells, obtained before transplant. The receptor source for this set is a human donor who was the organ donor for an intestinal transplant. Each CDR3 is given with its conserved first and last residue. The D gene is left open where the match is weak. Not every row has a clone size; where given, it reads once, few, many or a size class.

d_gene	j_gene	v_gene	abundance	CDR3nt	CDR3aa
TRBD2	TRBJ2-7	TRBV7-2	.	TGTGCCAGCAGCAAGGGACTAGCGGGGGCTTGGGTGGATGAAGAACAGTACTTC	CASSKGLAGAWVDEEQYF
.	TRBJ2-5	TRBV11-2	.	TGTGCCAGCAGCCATGCCCTAGACCAAGAGACCCAGTACTTC	CASSHALDQETQYF
TRBD1	TRBJ1-1	TRBV11-2	.	TGTGCCAGCAGCTCACCCGGGACAGGGACTACTGAAGCTTTCTTT	CASSSPGTGTTEAFF
.	TRBJ2-7	TRBV27	.	TGTGCCAGCAGTTTTTTGGCTCTAGGGGAGCAGTACTTC	CASSFLALGEQYF
.	TRBJ1-1	TRBV27	.	TGTGCCAGCAGTTCCCCTTTGAGGTATCCGCAGGGAGAAGCTTTCTTT	CASSSPLRYPQGEAFF
TRBD1	TRBJ2-1	TRBV5-6	.	TGTGCCAGCAGCTTCGGACAGGGATCTTATGAGCAGTTCTTC	CASSFGQGSYEQFF
.	TRBJ1-1	TRBV14	.	TGTGCCAGCAGCCAAGATCAAGTACTGAACACTGAAGCTTTCTTT	CASSQDQVLNTEAFF
.	TRBJ2-7	TRBV7-8	.	TGTGCCAGCAGCTTACGGGGTTTAAATTCCTACGAGCAGTACTTC	CASSLRGLNSYEQYF
TRBD1	TRBJ2-2	TRBV27	.	TGTGCCAGCAGTTTATTACCGGGACAGGCGAACACCGGGGAGCTGTTTTTT	CASSLLPGQANTGELFF
.	TRBJ2-5	TRBV28	.	TGTGCCAGCCAGTCCGAAGAGACCCAGTACTTC	CASQSEETQYF
.	TRBJ2-7	TRBV6-1	.	TGTGCCAGCAGTGGGGTCTTGGAGCAGTACTTC	CASSGVLEQYF
TRBD1	TRBJ2-2	TRBV7-9	.	TGTGCCAGCAGGCTCGAGGGGGCGACCGGGGAGCTGTTTTTT	CASRLEGATGELFF
TRBD2	TRBJ2-1	TRBV9	.	TGTGCCAGCAGTCGAAATAGCGGGGGGCTGGGCTACAGTGAGCAGTTCTTC	CASSRNSGGLGYSEQFF
TRBD1	TRBJ2-2	TRBV5-1	.	TGCGCCAGCAGGCCTCCCGGGACAGGGATAAACACCGGGGAGCTGTTTTTT	CASRPPGTGINTGELFF
.	TRBJ2-3	TRBV9	.	TGTGCCAGCAGCGTAGACGACTTCACAGATACGCAGTATTTT	CASSVDDFTDTQYF
.	TRBJ1-4	TRBV9	.	TGTGCCAGCAGCGCTGGGGGAGCAACTAATGAAAAACTGTTTTTT	CASSAGGATNEKLFF
.	TRBJ2-7	TRBV30	.	TGTGCCTGGAGTGTCCGGGACCCCGAAGACGAGCAGTACTTC	CAWSVRDPEDEQYF
.	TRBJ2-5	TRBV7-8	.	TGTGCCAGCAGCTCCCCCTGGGTTGGGTTGGAGACCCAGTACTTC	CASSSPWVGLETQYF
TRBD2	TRBJ2-3	TRBV15	once	TGTGCCACCAGCAGAGATTCCCCCGGGGGGGCTTTAGATACGCAGTATTTT	CATSRDSPGGALDTQYF
.	TRBJ2-7	TRBV28	.	TGTGCCAGCAGTTCCTACCGACTAGTCCCCTACGAGCAGTACTTC	CASSSYRLVPYEQYF
.	TRBJ1-2	TRBV27	.	TGTGCCAGCAGTTTACTTGGGGGCGATGGCTACACCTTC	CASSLLGGDGYTF
.	TRBJ2-7	TRBV4-1	.	TGCGCCAGCAGCCAAGACGGGTACGAGCAGTACTTC	CASSQDGYEQYF
TRBD1	TRBJ1-1	TRBV5-6	.	TGTGCCAGCAGCGCGTCCGGGACAGGGGACGGGGTTTCGGACACTGAAGCTTTCTTT	CASSASGTGDGVSDTEAFF
TRBD2	TRBJ2-2	TRBV7-3	.	TGTGCCAGCAGCCCCTATCCGGAGTATAGCGGGGGGGCTACCGGGGAGCTGTTTTTT	CASSPYPEYSGGATGELFF
TRBD1	TRBJ1-1	TRBV11-3	.	TGTGCCAGCAGCTCACGGGACAGTGGGGCGAACACTGAAGCTTTCTTT	CASSSRDSGANTEAFF
.	TRBJ1-1	TRBV28	.	TGTGCCAGCAGTCCGGGCGAAACTGAAGCTTTCTTT	CASSPGETEAFF
.	TRBJ2-6	TRBV6-1	.	TGTGCCAGCTCGGTGGCTGGGGCCAACGTCCTGACTTTC	CASSVAGANVLTF
TRBD2	TRBJ2-7	TRBV9	.	TGTGCCAGCAGCGTAGGGAGCCGGGGGGGCATCTACGAGCAGTACTTC	CASSVGSRGGIYEQYF
.	TRBJ1-5	TRBV28	.	TGTGCCAGCAGTTTAGCCTCTTATAGCAATCAGCCCCAGCATTTT	CASSLASYSNQPQHF
.	TRBJ1-5	TRBV27	.	TGTGCCAGCAGTTTATCGGGCAATCAGCCCCAGCATTTT	CASSLSGNQPQHF
TRBD2	TRBJ2-5	TRBV4-1	.	TGCGCCAGCAGCCAAGATTGGGGAAAGACTAGCGATGTACTCCAAGAGACCCAGTACTTC	CASSQDWGKTSDVLQETQYF
.	TRBJ2-3	TRBV28	.	TGTGCCAGCAGTCTGGACGGTGTTGCAGATACGCAGTATTTT	CASSLDGVADTQYF
.	TRBJ1-2	TRBV4-3	.	TGCGCCAGCAGCCAACAAGCAGTTAACTATGGCTACACCTTC	CASSQQAVNYGYTF
.	TRBJ1-4	TRBV6-5	.	TGTGCCAGCAGTTACTCGGGTTCAACTAATGAAAAACTGTTTTTT	CASSYSGSTNEKLFF
TRBD1	TRBJ1-1	TRBV19	.	TGTGCCAGTAGTCCAGGGACAGGGGGAACTGAAGCTTTCTTT	CASSPGTGGTEAFF
TRBD1	TRBJ1-1	TRBV11-2	once	TGTGCCAGCAGCTCCGGGACAGGGAACACTGAAGCTTTCTTT	CASSSGTGNTEAFF
TRBD2	TRBJ2-7	TRBV27	few	TGTGCCAGCAGTTTATCGCGGGGGTCGAGGACCTACGAGCAGTACTTC	CASSLSRGSRTYEQYF
.	TRBJ2-1	TRBV11-2	.	TGTGCCAGCAGCTTAATTCGGGGGACATTCTACAATGAGCAGTTCTTC	CASSLIRGTFYNEQFF
.	TRBJ2-3	TRBV11-3	.	TGTGCCAGCAGCCCTACCCTTGGGGCCGATCTTCGTGCTAGCACAGATACGCAGTATTTT	CASSPTLGADLRASTDTQYF
TRBD1	TRBJ1-1	TRBV4-3	.	TGCGCCAGCAGCCACGGACTTACCGGGACAGGGGGGACTGAAGCTTTCTTT	CASSHGLTGTGGTEAFF
TRBD1	TRBJ2-7	TRBV5-6	.	TGTGCCAGCAGCTTGGAAGGGACAGGGGGCGACGAGCAGTACTTC	CASSLEGTGGDEQYF
.	TRBJ2-7	TRBV4-3	.	TGCGCCAGCAGCCAAGCCCTGGTTACCTACGAGCAGTACTTC	CASSQALVTYEQYF
.	TRBJ1-1	TRBV4-3	.	TGCGCCAGCAGCCAAGTTTTGAACACTGAAGCTTTCTTT	CASSQVLNTEAFF
TRBD1	TRBJ2-1	TRBV2	.	TGTGCCAGCAGGACGACAGGGCTAGGAGTTTACAATGAGCAGTTCTTC	CASRTTGLGVYNEQFF
.	TRBJ2-7	TRBV6-1	.	TGTGCCAGCAGCCAAGGGAACTCCTACGAGCAGTACTTC	CASSQGNSYEQYF
.	TRBJ1-4	TRBV6-6	.	TGTGCCAGCAGTTACTCAGGGGCTACGGACGAAAAACTGTTTTTT	CASSYSGATDEKLFF
TRBD1	TRBJ2-7	TRBV4-2	.	TGTGCCAGCAGCCTCGGGACAGGGACCCAATATCATTACGAGCAGTACTTC	CASSLGTGTQYHYEQYF
.	TRBJ2-7	TRBV6-5	.	TGTGCCAGCAGTCCGGGGTCGAGCTCCTACGAGCAGTACTTC	CASSPGSSSYEQYF
.	TRBJ2-5	TRBV29-1	once	TGCAGTGGTAGGTGGGAAGAGACCCAGTACTTC	CSGRWEETQYF
.	TRBJ2-7	TRBV5-1	once	TGCGCCAGCAGCTTCCTTCCAGGGCCCTCCTACGAGCAGTACTTC	CASSFLPGPSYEQYF
.	TRBJ2-7	TRBV7-9	once	TGTGCCAGCAGCGGACAGATGACCTACGAGCAGTACTTC	CASSGQMTYEQYF
.	TRBJ1-5	TRBV28	.	TGTGCCAGCAGTTTGGCCTACGGGGTCGCTCAGCCCCAGCATTTT	CASSLAYGVAQPQHF
.	TRBJ2-3	TRBV7-3	once	TGTGCCAGCAGCCCCGGCGGAGGGAACACAGATACGCAGTATTTT	CASSPGGGNTDTQYF